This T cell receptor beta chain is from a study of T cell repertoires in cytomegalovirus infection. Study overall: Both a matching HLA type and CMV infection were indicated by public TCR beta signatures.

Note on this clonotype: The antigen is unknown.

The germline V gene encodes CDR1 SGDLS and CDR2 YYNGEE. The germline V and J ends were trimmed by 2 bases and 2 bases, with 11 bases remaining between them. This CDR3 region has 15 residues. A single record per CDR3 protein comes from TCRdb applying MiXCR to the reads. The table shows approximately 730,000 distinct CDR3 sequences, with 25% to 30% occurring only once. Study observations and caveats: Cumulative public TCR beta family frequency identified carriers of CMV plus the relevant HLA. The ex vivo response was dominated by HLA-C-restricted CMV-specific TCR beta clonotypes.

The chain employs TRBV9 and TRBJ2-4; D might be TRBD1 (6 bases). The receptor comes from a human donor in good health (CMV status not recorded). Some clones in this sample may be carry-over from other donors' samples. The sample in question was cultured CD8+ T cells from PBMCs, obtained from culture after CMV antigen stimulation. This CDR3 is CASSVSGVTKNIQYF. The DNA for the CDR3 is TGTGCCAGCAGCGTTTCAGGGGTTACCAAAAACATTCAGTACTTC.